This T cell receptor (beta chain) appears in the sequencing data of a study of T cells in Graves' hyperthyroidism and ophthalmopathy. Lactation, pregnancy, other autoimmune disease or uncontrolled infection led to exclusion of patients. V was pared by 6 bases and J by 3 bases, with 2 bases of the junction left unmatched. This CDR3 is 14 amino acids long. RNA transcripts were the template for amplifying TCR beta CDR3 regions. An initial round of RT-PCR targeting the TCR CDR3 relied on the HTBI primer set. A single record per CDR3 protein comes from TCRdb applying MiXCR to the multiplex PCR reads. In the table there are about 150,000 distinct CDR3 sequences, 22% of which are singletons. Regarding the study as a whole: Peripheral blood also featured most of the thyroid clonotypes expanded above 0.001.

As concerns this clonotype: The antigen remains unidentified.

The sample consisted of blood. The TCR comes from a woman aged 45 to 65 with Graves' hyperthyroidism that later progressed to Graves' ophthalmopathy. This chain uses TRBV12-3 or TRBV12-4 with TRBJ2-2; 9 nucleotides align to TRBD2. CDR3 sequence: CASSGTSYTGELFF. CDR3 coding DNA: TGTGCCAGCAGCGGGACTAGCTACACCGGGGAGCTGTTTTTT.